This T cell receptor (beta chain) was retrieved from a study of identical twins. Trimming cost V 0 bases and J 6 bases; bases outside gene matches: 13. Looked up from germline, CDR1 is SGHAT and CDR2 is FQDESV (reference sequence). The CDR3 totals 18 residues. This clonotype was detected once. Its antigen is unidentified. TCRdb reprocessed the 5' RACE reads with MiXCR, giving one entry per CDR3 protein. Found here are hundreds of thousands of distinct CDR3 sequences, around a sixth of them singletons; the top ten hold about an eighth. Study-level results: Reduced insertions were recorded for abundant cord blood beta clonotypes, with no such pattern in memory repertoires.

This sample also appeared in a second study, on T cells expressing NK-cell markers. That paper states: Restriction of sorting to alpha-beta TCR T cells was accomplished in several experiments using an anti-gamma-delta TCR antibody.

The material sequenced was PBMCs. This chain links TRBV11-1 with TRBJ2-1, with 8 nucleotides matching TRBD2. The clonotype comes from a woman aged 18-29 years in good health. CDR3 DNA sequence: TGTGCCAGCAGCTTAGCCTCTCACAGCGGGAGACTATTCAATGAGCAGTTCTTC. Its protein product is CASSLASHSGRLFNEQFF.